The subject of this entry is one T cell receptor (beta chain). Its target antigen remains unknown. No per-base quality is available; no much larger clone lies one base away. These reads were obtained on an Illumina NovaSeq 6000. Using 5'RACE with constant-segment primers, TCRalpha and TCRbeta cDNA libraries were constructed, with sample barcodes and unique molecular identifiers added in the process. Trizol reagent was used to extract RNA from every sample. Amplification of the libraries took two PCR steps, and the second step added a second sample barcode plus Illumina TruSeq adapters. Sequencing of the libraries was done on an Illumina NovaSeq, producing 2 x 150 bp paired-end reads. On the study's bioinformatics: Reads were demultiplexed and collapsed into UMI-guided consensus sequences with migec v1.2.7. With mixcr v2.1.11, UMI consensuses were aligned to TRA and TRB V and J templates and assembled into clonotypes. A clonotype was counted as expanded or contracted only if both edgeR and NoisET called the change significant, with noise models trained on biological replicates. edgeR calls used a false discovery rate-adjusted p below 0.01 and a log2 fold-change threshold of 1. As an exploratory analysis of dynamics, PCA with hierarchical clustering was applied to max-normalized trajectories of the 1000 most abundant clonotypes. Each responding clone was given a CD4 or CD8 phenotype based on the CD4+ and CD8+ repertoires, which had been sequenced separately. Clones were called with MiXCR by TCRdb after fastp trimmed the public reads at Q25, and only in-frame beta chains were retained. A single entry per CDR3 protein holds the most common genes and DNA from its merged rows. The V and J calls come from TCRdb's annotation, not from the publication. The sample table contains a few hundred thousand distinct CDR3 sequences; only one count was recorded for roughly 18% of them. The ten largest clones capture approximately 22% of the sample.

Taken from the germline V gene (reference sequence), the CDR1 and CDR2 loops are LNHNV and YYDKDF. The CDR3, from cysteine to phenylalanine, totals 14 residues. Only the CDR3 portion is preserved as DNA: 42 bases, with reading frame beginning at the first base. Deletion took 0 bases off V and 9 bases off J, with a span of 12 bases between the germline ends. This record belongs to a study of T-cell memory formation after mild COVID-19 (dated by TCRdb to about 2021). Regarding the research as a whole: TCR sequence clusters from the two donors were found to be largely donor specific. Longitudinal TCRalpha and TCRbeta repertoire sequencing tracked T-cell clones expanding and contracting after mild COVID-19 in two donors. The cohort comprised two young, previously healthy adult volunteers, one female and one male. The study at large found these results: Some responding clones were detected in pre-infection memory, suggesting pre-existing cross-reactive memory T cells joined the SARS-CoV-2 response. Whether the second-wave clones peaking on day 37 were SARS-CoV-2 specific was not confirmed. Balanced CD4/CD8 phenotypes were observed for clones contracting from day 15 to 85, whereas a bias towards CD4+ was observed for a second wave of clones expanding from day 15 to 37. The study included only a couple of mild cases, and larger cohorts that include severe cases with pre-infection samples were judged to be necessary. Contracting CD4+ clones were located mainly in the CM and EM memory subsets, whereas CD8+ clones were found to be enriched in EMRA.

PBMCs were isolated by Ficoll-Paque density gradient centrifugation. The sequence derives from a man aged 18 to 29 who had mild COVID-19 (a few samples of this study predate the infection). The sample titles of this study are shuffled in the database, so cell type and time point are left out; the donor was told from shared clones. Input material: PBMCs or a T cell subset sorted from them (not recorded which). The V gene is TRBV15 and the J gene is TRBJ2-1; no D gene call is confident. The CDR3 in this case is CATSRDASMGEQFF. The nucleotide sequence is TGTGCCACCAGCAGAGATGCGAGTATGGGTGAGCAGTTCTTC.